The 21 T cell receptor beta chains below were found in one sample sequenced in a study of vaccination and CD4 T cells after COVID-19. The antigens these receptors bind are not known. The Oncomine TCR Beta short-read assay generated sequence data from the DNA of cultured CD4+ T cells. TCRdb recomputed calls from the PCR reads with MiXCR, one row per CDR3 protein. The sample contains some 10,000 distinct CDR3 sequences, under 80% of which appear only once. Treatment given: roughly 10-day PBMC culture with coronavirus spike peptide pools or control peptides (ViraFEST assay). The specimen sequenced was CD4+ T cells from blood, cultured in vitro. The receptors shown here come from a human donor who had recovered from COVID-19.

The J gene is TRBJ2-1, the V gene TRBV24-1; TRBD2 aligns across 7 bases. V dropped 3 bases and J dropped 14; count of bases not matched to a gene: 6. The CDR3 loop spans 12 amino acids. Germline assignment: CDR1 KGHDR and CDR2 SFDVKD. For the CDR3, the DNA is TGTGCCACCAGTGATACATGGGGGGGGAAGTTCTTC. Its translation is CATSDTWGGKFF.

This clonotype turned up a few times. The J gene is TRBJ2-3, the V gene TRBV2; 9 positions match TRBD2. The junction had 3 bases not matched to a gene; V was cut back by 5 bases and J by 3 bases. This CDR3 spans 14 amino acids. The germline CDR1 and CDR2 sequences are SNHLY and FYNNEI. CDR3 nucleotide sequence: TGTGCCAGCAGTATAGCGGGAGTTACAGATACGCAGTATTTT. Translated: CASSIAGVTDTQYF.

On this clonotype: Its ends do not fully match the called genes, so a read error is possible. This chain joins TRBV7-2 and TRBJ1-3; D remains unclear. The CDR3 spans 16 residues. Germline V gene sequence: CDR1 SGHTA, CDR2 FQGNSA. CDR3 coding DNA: TGTGCCAACAGCTTAGACGATCGCAGCCACGGAAACACCATATATTTT. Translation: CANSLDDRSHGNTIYF.

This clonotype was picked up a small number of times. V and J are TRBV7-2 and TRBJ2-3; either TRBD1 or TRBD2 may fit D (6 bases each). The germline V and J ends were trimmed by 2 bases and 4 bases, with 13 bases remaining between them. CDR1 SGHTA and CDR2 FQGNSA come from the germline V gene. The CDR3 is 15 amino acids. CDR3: CASSLMGGQADTQYF. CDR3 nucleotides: TGTGCCAGCAGCTTAATGGGGGGCCAAGCAGATACGCAGTATTTT.

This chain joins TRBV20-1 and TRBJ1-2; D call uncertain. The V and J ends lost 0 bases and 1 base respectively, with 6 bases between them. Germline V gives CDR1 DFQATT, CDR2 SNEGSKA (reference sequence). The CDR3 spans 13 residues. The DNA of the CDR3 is TGCAGTGCTAGAGACAGGAATAACTATGGCTACACCTTC. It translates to CSARDRNNYGYTF.

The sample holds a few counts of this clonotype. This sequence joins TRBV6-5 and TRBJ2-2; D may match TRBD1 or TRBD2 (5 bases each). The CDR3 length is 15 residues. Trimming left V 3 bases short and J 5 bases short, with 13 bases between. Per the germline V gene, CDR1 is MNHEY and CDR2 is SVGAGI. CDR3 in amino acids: CASSYRQGETGELFF. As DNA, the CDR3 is TGTGCCAGCAGTTATCGGCAGGGAGAGACCGGGGAGCTGTTTTTT.

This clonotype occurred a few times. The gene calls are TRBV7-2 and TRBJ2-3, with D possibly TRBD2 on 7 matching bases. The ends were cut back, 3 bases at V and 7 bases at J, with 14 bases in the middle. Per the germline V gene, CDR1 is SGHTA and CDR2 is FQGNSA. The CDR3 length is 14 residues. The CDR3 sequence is CASSFRGGPNTQYF. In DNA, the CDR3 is TGTGCCAGCAGCTTCAGGGGAGGGCCAAATACGCAGTATTTT.

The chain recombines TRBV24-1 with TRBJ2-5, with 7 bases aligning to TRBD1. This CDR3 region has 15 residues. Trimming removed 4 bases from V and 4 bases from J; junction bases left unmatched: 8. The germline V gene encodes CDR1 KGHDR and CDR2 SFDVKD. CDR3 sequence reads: CATSDPNRGGETQYF. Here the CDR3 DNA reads TGTGCCACCAGTGACCCTAACAGGGGTGGAGAGACCCAGTACTTC.

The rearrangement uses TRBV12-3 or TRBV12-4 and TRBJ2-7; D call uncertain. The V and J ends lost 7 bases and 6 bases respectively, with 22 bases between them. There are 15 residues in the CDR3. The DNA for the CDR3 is TGTGCCAGCACCCCCGTGGAGAAAGGGCCTAGCGAGCAGTACTTC. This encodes CASTPVEKGPSEQYF.

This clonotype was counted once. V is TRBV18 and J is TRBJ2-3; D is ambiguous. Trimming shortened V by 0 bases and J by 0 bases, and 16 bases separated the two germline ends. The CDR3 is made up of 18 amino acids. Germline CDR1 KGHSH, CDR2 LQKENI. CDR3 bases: TGTGCCAGCTCACCACCGCTTGATAGCTGGCCTAGCACAGATACGCAGTATTTT. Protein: CASSPPLDSWPSTDTQYF. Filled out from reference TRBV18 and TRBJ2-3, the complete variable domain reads NAGVMQNPRHLVRRRGQEARLRCSPMKGHSHVYWYRQLPEEGLKFMVYLQKENIIDESGMPKERFSAEFPKEGPSILRIQQVVRGDSAAYFCASSPPLDSWPSTDTQYFGPGTRLTVL.

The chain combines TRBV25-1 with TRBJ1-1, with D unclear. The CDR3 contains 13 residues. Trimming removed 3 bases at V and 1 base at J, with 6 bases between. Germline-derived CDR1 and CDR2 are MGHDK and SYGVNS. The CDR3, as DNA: TGTGCCAGCAGTGAGTACGAGAACACTGAAGCTTTCTTT. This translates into CASSEYENTEAFF.

This CDR3 is CSARDPRITEAFF. The CDR3 DNA reads as TGCAGTGCTAGAGATCCCCGGATCACTGAAGCTTTCTTT. The chain has TRBV20-1 and TRBJ1-1, with D unresolved. The CDR3 extends over 13 amino acids. The germline gives CDR1 DFQATT, CDR2 SNEGSKA (reference sequence). Trimming took 0 bases from V and 4 from J, leaving 9 bases between them.

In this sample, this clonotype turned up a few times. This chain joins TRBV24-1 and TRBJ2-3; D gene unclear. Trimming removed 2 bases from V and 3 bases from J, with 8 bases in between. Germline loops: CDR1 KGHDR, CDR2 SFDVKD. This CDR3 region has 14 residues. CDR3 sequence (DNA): TGTGCCACCAGTGATTCCCGAACGACAGATACGCAGTATTTT. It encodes CATSDSRTTDTQYF.

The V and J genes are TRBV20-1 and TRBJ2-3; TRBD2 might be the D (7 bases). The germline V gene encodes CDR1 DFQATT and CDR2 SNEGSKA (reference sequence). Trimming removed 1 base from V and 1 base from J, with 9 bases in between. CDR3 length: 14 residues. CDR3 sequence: CSARVRGRTDTQYF. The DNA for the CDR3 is TGCAGTGCTAGAGTGCGGGGGCGCACAGATACGCAGTATTTT.

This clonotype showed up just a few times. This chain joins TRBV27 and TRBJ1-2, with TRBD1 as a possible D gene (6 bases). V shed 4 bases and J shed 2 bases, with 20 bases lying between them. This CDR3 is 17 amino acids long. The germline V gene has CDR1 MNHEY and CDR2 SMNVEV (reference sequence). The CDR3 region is CASSSLLDWGPNYGYTF. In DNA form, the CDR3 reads TGTGCCAGCAGTTCCCTCCTGGACTGGGGGCCCAACTATGGCTACACCTTC.

The DNA of the CDR3 is TGTGCCAGCAGCTTGGTTCTGGGCGGGAGTAGCAATCAGCCCCAGCATTTT. This codes for CASSLVLGGSSNQPQHF. This chain connects TRBV5-5 to TRBJ1-5, with D uncertain. Germline loops: CDR1 SGHKS, CDR2 YYEKEE (reference sequence). The CDR3 consists of 17 residues. V lost 0 bases and J lost 0, with 13 bases in between. The full variable domain, its missing parts supplied by reference TRBV5-5 and TRBJ1-5, is DAGVTQSPTHLIKTRGQQVTLRCSPISGHKSVSWYQQVLGQGPQFIFQYYEKEERGRGNFPDRFSARQFPNYSSELNVNALLLGDSALYLCASSLVLGGSSNQPQHFGDGTRLSIL.

This CDR3 is CASSPRTGMAYEQYF. In nucleotides, the CDR3 is TGTGCCAGCAGCCCTAGGACAGGAATGGCCTACGAGCAGTACTTC. The genes are TRBV7-2 and TRBJ2-7; 7 positions match TRBD1. Trimming at V came to 5 bases and at J to 2 bases, leaving 9 bases not matched to a gene. The CDR3 runs to 15 residues. Germline assignment: CDR1 SGHTA and CDR2 FQGNSA.

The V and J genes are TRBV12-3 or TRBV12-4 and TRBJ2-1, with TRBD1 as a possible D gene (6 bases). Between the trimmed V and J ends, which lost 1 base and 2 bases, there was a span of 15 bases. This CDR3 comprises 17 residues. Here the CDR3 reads CASSLELSRGTYNEQFF. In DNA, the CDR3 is TGTGCCAGCAGTTTAGAATTGAGCAGGGGTACCTACAATGAGCAGTTCTTC.

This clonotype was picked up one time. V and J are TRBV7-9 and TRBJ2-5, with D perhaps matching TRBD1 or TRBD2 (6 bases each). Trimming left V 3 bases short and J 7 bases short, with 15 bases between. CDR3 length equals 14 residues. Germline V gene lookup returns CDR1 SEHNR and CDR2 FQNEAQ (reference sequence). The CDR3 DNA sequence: TGTGCCAGCAGCTTCTTTCGGGGGCTAGGGACCCAGTACTTC. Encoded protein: CASSFFRGLGTQYF.

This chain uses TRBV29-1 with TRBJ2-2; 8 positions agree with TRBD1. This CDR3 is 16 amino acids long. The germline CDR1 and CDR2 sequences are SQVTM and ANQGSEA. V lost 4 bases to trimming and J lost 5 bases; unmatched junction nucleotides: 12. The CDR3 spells CSVGGVGQVETGELFF. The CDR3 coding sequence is TGCAGCGTTGGGGGGGTGGGACAGGTTGAAACCGGGGAGCTGTTTTTT.

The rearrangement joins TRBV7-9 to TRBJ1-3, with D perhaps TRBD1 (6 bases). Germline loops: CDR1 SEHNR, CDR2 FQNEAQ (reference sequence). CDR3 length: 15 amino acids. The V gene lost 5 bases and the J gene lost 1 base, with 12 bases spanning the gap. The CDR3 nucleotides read TGTGCCAGCAGCCCGGAACAGGGTTCTGGAAACACCATATATTTT. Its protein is CASSPEQGSGNTIYF.